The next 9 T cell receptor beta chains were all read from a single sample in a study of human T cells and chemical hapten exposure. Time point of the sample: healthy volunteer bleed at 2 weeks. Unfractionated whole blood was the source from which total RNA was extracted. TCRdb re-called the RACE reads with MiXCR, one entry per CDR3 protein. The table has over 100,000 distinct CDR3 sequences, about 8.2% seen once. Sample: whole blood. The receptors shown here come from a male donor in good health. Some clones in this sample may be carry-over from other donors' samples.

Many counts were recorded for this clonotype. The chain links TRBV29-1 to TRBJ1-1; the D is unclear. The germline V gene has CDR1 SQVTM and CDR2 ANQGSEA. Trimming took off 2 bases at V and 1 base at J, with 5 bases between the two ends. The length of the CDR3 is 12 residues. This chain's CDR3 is CSVELGNTEAFF. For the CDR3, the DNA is TGCAGCGTTGAATTGGGGAACACTGAAGCTTTCTTT.

This chain's CDR3 is CASSVAAPGANVLTF. For the CDR3, the DNA is TGTGCCAGCAGCGTAGCTGCACCCGGGGCCAACGTCCTGACTTTC. The chain employs TRBV9 and TRBJ2-6; D remains ambiguous. The length of the CDR3 is 15 residues. Germline-derived CDR1 and CDR2 are SGDLS and YYNGEE. The V end lost 0 bases, the J end lost 4 bases, and 8 bases lay between the germline ends. The complete variable domain, with remaining parts taken from reference TRBV9 and TRBJ2-6, reads DSGVTQTPKHLITATGQRVTLRCSPRSGDLSVYWYQQSLDQGLQFLIQYYNGEERAKGNILERFSAQQFPDLHSELNLSSLELGDSALYFCASSVAAPGANVLTFGAGSRLTVL.

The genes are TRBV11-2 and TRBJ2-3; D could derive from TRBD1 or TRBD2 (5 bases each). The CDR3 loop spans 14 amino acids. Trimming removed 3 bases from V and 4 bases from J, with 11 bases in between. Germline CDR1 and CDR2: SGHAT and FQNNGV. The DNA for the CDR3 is TGTGCCAGCAGCTTCAATCTGGGGGCAGATACGCAGTATTTT. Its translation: CASSFNLGADTQYF. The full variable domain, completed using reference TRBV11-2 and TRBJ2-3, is EAGVAQSPRYKIIEKRQSVAFWCNPISGHATLYWYQQILGQGPKLLIQFQNNGVVDDSQLPKDRFSAERLKGVDSTLKIQPAKLEDSAVYLCASSFNLGADTQYFGPGTRLTVL.

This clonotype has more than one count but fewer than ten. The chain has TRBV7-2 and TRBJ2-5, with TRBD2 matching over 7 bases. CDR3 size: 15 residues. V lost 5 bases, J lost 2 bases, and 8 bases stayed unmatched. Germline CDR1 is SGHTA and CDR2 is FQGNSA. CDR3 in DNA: TGTGCCAGCAGCCCTGGAGGGAGGGAACAAGAGACCCAGTACTTC. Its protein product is CASSPGGREQETQYF.

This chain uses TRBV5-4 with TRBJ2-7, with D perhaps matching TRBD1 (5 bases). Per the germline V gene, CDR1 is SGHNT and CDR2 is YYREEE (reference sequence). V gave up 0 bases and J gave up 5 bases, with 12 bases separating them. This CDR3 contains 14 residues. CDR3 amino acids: CASSLEARVHEQYF. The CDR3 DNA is TGTGCCAGCAGCTTGGAGGCCAGGGTCCACGAGCAGTACTTC. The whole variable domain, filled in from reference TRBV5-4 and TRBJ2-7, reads ETGVTQSPTHLIKTRGQQVTLRCSSQSGHNTVSWYQQALGQGPQFIFQYYREEENGRGNFPPRFSGLQFPNYSSELNVNALELDDSALYLCASSLEARVHEQYFGPGTRLTVT.

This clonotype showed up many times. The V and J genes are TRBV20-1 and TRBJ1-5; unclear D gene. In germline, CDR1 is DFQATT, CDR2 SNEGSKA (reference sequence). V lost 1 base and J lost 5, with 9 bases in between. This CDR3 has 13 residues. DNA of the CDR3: TGCAGTGCTAGAGGAAGCACCGATCAGCCCCAGCATTTT. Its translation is CSARGSTDQPQHF.

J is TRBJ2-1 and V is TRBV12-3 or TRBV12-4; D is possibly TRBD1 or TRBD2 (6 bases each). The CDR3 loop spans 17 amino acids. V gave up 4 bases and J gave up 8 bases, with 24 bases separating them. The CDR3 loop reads CASSSPYEGDSWDEQFF. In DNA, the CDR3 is TGTGCCAGCAGTTCGCCGTACGAGGGGGACTCCTGGGATGAGCAGTTCTTC.

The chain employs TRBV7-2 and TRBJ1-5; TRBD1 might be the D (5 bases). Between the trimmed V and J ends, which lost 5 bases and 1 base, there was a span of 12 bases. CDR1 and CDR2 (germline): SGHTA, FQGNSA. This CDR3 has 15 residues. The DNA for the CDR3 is TGTGCCAGCAGCGGTTTGGGGGGGAGCAATCAGCCCCAGCATTTT. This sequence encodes CASSGLGGSNQPQHF.

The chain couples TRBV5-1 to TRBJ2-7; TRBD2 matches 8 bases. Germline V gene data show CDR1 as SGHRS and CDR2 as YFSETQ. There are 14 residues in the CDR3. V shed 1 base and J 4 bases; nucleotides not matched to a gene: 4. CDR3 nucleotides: TGCGCCAGCAGCTTGACCGCGGGAGGTTACGAGCAGTACTTC. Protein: CASSLTAGGYEQYF.